One and the same sample provided the 2 T cell receptor beta chains below, sequenced in a study of shared clonotypes between healthy human individuals. CD8 cells classed as naive were CD45RO-negative and positively selected for CCR7, excluding terminally differentiated effector memory CD45RA+ cells. Generated by immunoSEQ multiplex PCR, the TCRdb table keeps only in-frame clones and is missing some. The sample contains fewer than 800,000 clones, about 90% of which appear only once. The sample taken for sequencing was naive CD8+ T cells sorted from blood. These receptors were obtained from a man between 25 and 39 years old in good health.

This chain links TRBV2 with TRBJ2-7, with 8 bases matching TRBD1. Trimming cost V 5 bases and J 0 bases; bases outside gene matches: 12. This CDR3 spans 17 amino acids. CDR1 SNHLY and CDR2 FYNNEI come from the germline V gene. The CDR3 loop is CASSPRTGQGGSYEQYF. In DNA form, the CDR3 reads TGTGCCAGCAGTCCCCGGACCGGACAGGGAGGCTCCTACGAGCAGTACTTC.

Notes on this clone: The sample contains more than one DNA sequence encoding this CDR3. The V call is TRBV6-1, the J call TRBJ2-1; 13 bases match TRBD2. This CDR3 has 15 residues. Germline trimming cut 7 bases from V and 4 bases from J; bases unmatched to any gene: 4. CDR1 and CDR2 (germline): MNHNS, SASEGT. The CDR3 here is CASILLAGGYNEQFF. The DNA for the CDR3 is TGTGCCAGCATTCTACTAGCGGGGGGGTACAATGAGCAGTTCTTC.